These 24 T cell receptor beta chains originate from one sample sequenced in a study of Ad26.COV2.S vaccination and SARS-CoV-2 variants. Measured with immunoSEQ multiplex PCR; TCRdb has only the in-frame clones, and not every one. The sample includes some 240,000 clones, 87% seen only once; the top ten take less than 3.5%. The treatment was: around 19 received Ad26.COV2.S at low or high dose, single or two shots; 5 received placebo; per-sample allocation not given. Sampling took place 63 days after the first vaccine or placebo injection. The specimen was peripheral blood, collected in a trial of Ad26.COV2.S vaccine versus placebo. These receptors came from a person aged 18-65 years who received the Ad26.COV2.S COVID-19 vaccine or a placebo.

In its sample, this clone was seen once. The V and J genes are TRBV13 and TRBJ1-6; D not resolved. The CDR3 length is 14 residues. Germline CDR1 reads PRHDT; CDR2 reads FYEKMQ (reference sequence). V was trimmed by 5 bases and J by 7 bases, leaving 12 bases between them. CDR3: CASSANRRNSPLHF. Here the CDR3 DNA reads TGTGCCAGCAGCGCTAATAGGAGGAATTCACCCCTCCACTTT.

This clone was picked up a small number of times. CDR3 loop: CASSPGTTPSYEQYF. The DNA for the CDR3 is TGTGCCAGCAGCCCCGGGACAACTCCGTCCTACGAGCAGTACTTC. J is TRBJ2-7 and V is TRBV5-4, with D possibly TRBD1 on 6 matching bases. CDR1 and CDR2 (germline): SGHNT, YYREEE (reference sequence). The CDR3 sequence is 15 residues long. V was pared by 4 bases and J by 1 base, with 15 bases between.

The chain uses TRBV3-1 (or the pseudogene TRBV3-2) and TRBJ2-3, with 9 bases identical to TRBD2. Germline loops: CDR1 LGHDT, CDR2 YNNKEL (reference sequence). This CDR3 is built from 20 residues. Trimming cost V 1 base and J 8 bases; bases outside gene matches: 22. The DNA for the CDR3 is TGTGCCAGCAGCCAAGGCCCAGCCCTAACTCGGATAGCGGGAGACACTACGCAGTATTTT. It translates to CASSQGPALTRIAGDTTQYF.

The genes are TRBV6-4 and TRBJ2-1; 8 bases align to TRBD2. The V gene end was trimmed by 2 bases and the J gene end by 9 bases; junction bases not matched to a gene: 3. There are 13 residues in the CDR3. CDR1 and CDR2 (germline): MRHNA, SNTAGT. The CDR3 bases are TGTGCCAGCAGTGACAGGACTAGCAGTGAGCAGTTCTTC. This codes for CASSDRTSSEQFF.

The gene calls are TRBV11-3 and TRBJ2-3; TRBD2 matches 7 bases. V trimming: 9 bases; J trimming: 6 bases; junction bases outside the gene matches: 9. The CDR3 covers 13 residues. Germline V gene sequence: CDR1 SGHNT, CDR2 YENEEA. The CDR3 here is CASSGSPTDTQYF. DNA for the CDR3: TGTGCCAGTAGCGGGTCACCCACGGATACGCAGTATTTT.

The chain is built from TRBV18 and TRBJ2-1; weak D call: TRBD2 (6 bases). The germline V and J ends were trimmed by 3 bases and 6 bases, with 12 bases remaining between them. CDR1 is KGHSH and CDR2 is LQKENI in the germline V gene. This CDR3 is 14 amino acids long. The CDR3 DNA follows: TGTGCCAGCTCACCCTATGGGACTTCCAATGAGCAGTTCTTC. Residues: CASSPYGTSNEQFF.

The CDR3: CASSQWEKDGYTF. DNA of the CDR3: TGTGCCAGCAGCCAGTGGGAAAAGGATGGCTACACCTTC. The genes are TRBV11-2 and TRBJ1-2; D remains unclear. This CDR3 has 13 residues. Germline loops: CDR1 SGHAT, CDR2 FQNNGV. The V and J ends lost 5 bases and 6 bases respectively, with 13 bases between them.

CDR3 residues: CASSSDGPYNEQFF. In DNA form, the CDR3 reads TGTGCCAGCAGCTCGGACGGACCCTACAATGAGCAGTTCTTC. The chain uses TRBV7-3 and TRBJ2-1; D ambiguous. The germline CDR1 and CDR2 sequences are SGHTA and FQGTGA. With 4 bases removed from V and 2 bases from J, the gap between germline ends came to 9 bases. The CDR3 runs 14 residues.

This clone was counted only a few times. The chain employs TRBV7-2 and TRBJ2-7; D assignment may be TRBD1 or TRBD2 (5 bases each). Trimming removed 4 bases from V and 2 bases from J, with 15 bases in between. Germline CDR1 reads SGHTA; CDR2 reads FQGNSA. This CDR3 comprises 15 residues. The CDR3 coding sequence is TGTGCCAGCAGCTCCCGGGGCACGGGAACCTACGAGCAGTACTTC. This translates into CASSSRGTGTYEQYF.

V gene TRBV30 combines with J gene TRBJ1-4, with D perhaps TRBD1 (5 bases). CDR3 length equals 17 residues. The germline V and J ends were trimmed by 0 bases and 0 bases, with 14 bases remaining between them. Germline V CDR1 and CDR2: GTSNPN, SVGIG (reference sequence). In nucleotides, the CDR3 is TGTGCCTGGAGTGTACGGGGCGGATCTGCAACTAATGAAAAACTGTTTTTT. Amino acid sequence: CAWSVRGGSATNEKLFF.

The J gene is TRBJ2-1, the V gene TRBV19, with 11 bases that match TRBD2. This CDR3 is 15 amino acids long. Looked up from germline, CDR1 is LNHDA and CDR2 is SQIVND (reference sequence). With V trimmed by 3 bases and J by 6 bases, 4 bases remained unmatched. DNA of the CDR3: TGTGCCAGTAGTATCGGGACTAGCGGCGTCAATGAGCAGTTCTTC. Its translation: CASSIGTSGVNEQFF. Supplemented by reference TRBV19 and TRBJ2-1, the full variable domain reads DGGITQSPKYLFRKEGQNVTLSCEQNLNHDAMYWYRQDPGQGLRLIYYSQIVNDFQKGDIAEGYSVSREKKESFPLTVTSAQKNPTAFYLCASSIGTSGVNEQFFGPGTRLTVL.

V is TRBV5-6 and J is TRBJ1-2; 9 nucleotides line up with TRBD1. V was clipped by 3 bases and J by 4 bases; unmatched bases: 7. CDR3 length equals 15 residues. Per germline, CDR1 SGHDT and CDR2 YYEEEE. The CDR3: CASSSRDRVIYGYTF. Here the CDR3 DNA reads TGTGCCAGCAGCTCCCGGGACAGGGTGATCTATGGCTACACCTTC.

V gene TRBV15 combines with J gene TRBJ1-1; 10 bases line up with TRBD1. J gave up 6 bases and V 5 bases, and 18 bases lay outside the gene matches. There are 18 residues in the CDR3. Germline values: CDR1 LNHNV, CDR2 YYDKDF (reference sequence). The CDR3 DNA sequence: TGTGCCACCAGCGTTCACCTACCAAGGGACAGGGGACGGGCTGAAGCTTTCTTT. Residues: CATSVHLPRDRGRAEAFF.

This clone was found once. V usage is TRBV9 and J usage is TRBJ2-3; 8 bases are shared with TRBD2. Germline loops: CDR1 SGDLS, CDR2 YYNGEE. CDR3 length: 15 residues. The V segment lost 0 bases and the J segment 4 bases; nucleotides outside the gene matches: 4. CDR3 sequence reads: CASSVGAGVSDTQYF. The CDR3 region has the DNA TGTGCCAGCAGCGTAGGAGCGGGAGTATCAGATACGCAGTATTTT.

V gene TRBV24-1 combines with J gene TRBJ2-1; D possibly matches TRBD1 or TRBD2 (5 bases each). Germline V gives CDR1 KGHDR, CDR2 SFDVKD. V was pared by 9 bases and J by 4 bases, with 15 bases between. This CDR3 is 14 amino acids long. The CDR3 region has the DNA TGTGCCACCCGACGGGGCAGTTCTTACAATGAGCAGTTCTTC. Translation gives CATRRGSSYNEQFF.

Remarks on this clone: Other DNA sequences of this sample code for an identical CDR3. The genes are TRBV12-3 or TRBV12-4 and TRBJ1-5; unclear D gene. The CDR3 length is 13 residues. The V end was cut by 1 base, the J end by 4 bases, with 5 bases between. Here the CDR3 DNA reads TGTGCCAGCAGTTTAGATAGGAATCAGCCCCAGCATTTT. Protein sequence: CASSLDRNQPQHF.

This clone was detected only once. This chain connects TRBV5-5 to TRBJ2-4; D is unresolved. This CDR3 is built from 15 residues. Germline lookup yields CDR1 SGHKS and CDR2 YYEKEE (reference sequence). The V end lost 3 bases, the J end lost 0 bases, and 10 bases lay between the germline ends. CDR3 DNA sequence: TGTGCCAGCAGCTCTGAACCTCTAGCCAAAAACATTCAGTACTTC. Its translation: CASSSEPLAKNIQYF. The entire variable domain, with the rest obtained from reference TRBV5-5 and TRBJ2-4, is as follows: DAGVTQSPTHLIKTRGQQVTLRCSPISGHKSVSWYQQVLGQGPQFIFQYYEKEERGRGNFPDRFSARQFPNYSSELNVNALLLGDSALYLCASSSEPLAKNIQYFGAGTRLSVL.

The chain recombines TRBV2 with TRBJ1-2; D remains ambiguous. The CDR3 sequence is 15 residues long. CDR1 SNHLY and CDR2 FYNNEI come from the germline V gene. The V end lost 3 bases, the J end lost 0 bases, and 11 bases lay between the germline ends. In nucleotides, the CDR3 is TGTGCCAGCAGTGACGTGCGACGGTCTAACTATGGCTACACCTTC. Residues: CASSDVRRSNYGYTF.

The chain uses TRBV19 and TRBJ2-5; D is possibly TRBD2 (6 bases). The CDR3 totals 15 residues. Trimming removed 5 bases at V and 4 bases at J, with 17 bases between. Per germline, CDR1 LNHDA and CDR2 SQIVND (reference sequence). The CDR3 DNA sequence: TGTGCCAGTAGTCTGTCGGGGGTTCTGCCAGAGACCCAGTACTTC. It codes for CASSLSGVLPETQYF.

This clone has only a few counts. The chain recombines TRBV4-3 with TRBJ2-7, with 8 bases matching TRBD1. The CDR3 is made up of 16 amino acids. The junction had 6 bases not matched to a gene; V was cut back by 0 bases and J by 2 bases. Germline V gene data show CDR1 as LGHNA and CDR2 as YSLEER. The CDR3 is CASSQDALTGAYEQYF. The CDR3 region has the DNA TGCGCCAGCAGCCAAGACGCCTTGACAGGGGCCTACGAGCAGTACTTC.

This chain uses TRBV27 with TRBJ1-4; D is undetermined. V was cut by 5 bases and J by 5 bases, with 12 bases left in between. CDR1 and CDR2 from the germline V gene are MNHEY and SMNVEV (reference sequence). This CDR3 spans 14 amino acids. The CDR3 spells CASSPTMVNEKLFF. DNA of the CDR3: TGTGCCAGCAGTCCCACAATGGTGAATGAAAAACTGTTTTTT.

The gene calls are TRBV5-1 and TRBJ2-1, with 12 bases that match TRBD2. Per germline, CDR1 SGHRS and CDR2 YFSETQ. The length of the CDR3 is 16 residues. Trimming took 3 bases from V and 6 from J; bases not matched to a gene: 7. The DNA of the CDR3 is TGCGCCAGCAGCTCCCCTAGCGGGGGGGTTGGCAATGAGCAGTTCTTC. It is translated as CASSSPSGGVGNEQFF.

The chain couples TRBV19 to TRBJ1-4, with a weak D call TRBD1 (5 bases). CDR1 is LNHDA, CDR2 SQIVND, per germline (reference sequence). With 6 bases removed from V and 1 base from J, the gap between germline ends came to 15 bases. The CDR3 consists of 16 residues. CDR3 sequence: CASSTRDRRTNEKLFF. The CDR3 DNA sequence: TGTGCCAGTAGCACCCGGGACCGTCGAACTAATGAAAAACTGTTTTTT.

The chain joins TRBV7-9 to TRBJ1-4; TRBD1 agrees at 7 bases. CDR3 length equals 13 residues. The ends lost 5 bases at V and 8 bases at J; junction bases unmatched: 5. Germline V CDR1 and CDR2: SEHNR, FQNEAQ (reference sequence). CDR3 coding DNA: TGTGCCAGCAGCGACAGGGATGAAGAAAAACTGTTTTTT. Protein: CASSDRDEEKLFF.